The next 13 T cell receptor beta chains were all read from a single sample in a study of T-cell memory formation after mild COVID-19 (dated by TCRdb to the early 2020s). Preparation of the library involved 5' RACE. Instrument on record: Illumina NovaSeq 6000. Using fastp at Q25 and MiXCR, TCRdb reprocessed the public reads and kept productive beta chains. Every distinct CDR3 protein forms one entry, paired with its most common genes and DNA. Present in this sample are about 45,000 distinct CDR3 sequences, 7.5% to 10% of which were seen just once. About an eighth of the sample belongs to the ten largest clones. Material: PBMCs or a T cell subset sorted from them (not recorded which). The receptor set was obtained from an adult woman who had mild COVID-19 (a few samples of this study predate the infection). The sample titles of this study are shuffled in the database, so cell type and time point are left out; the donor was told from shared clones.

The V and J genes are TRBV20-1 and TRBJ1-5, with D possibly matching TRBD1 (6 bases). The CDR3 contains 16 residues. Deletions cut 0 bases from V and 3 bases from J, with 15 bases between. Germline V gene lookup returns CDR1 DFQATT and CDR2 SNEGSKA (reference sequence). The CDR3 DNA follows: TGCAGTGCTAGAGATCCCCGGAGGGGGTCCAATCAGCCCCAGCATTTT. Its protein product is CSARDPRRGSNQPQHF.

This clonotype was counted only a few times. The chain uses TRBV14 and TRBJ2-3; D gene ambiguous. This CDR3 is 14 amino acids long. V was clipped by 3 bases and J by 4 bases, with 11 bases between them. Germline loops: CDR1 SGHDN, CDR2 FVKESK. CDR3 nucleotide sequence: TGTGCCAGCAGCCAGGTACTCGCGGCAGATACGCAGTATTTT. Protein: CASSQVLAADTQYF.

The sample holds many counts of this clonotype. The J gene is TRBJ2-2, the V gene TRBV7-6; D is possibly TRBD1 (5 bases). This CDR3 contains 14 residues. Germline loops: CDR1 SGHVS, CDR2 FNYEAQ. Trimming cost V 3 bases and J 0 bases, with 5 bases left between them. The CDR3, as DNA: TGTGCCAGCAGCTTGACAGCGAACACCGGGGAGCTGTTTTTT. It is translated as CASSLTANTGELFF.

The table lists this clonotype with a few counts. The chain employs TRBV6-1 and TRBJ2-7, with 7 bases aligning to TRBD2. The germline gives CDR1 MNHNS, CDR2 SASEGT. The CDR3 covers 14 residues. V dropped 1 base and J dropped 7; count of bases not matched to a gene: 7. CDR3 in DNA: TGTGCCAGCAGTGAAGGTAGTAGCGGGTATGAGCAGTACTTC. Amino acid sequence: CASSEGSSGYEQYF.

This clonotype is labeled medium-sized. This rearrangement joins TRBV7-3 to TRBJ1-1; 7 positions match TRBD1. Germline assignment: CDR1 SGHTA and CDR2 FQGTGA. The length of the CDR3 is 16 residues. Trimming took 0 bases from V and 2 from J; bases not matched to a gene: 6. The CDR3, as DNA: TGTGCCAGCAGCTTAACACCGACAGGGCGTAACACTGAAGCTTTCTTT. This codes for CASSLTPTGRNTEAFF.

This clonotype has a count of ten or more. This sequence joins TRBV20-1 and TRBJ2-7, with 11 positions matching TRBD1. Germline V gives CDR1 DFQATT, CDR2 SNEGSKA (reference sequence). Trimming cost V 4 bases and J 0 bases; bases outside gene matches: 8. CDR3 length: 16 amino acids. CDR3 nucleotide sequence: TGCAGTGCTACCGCCGGACAGGGGGCTGGCTCCTACGAGCAGTACTTC. Protein product: CSATAGQGAGSYEQYF.

This clonotype was recorded at least ten times. This sequence joins TRBV7-9 and TRBJ2-3, with D maybe TRBD1 (6 bases). Trimming stripped 5 bases from V and 0 bases from J, with 15 bases between. This CDR3 contains 16 residues. Germline CDR1 is SEHNR and CDR2 is FQNEAQ (reference sequence). CDR3 residues: CASSPGQRASTDTQYF. As DNA, the CDR3 is TGTGCCAGCAGCCCCGGACAGCGTGCTAGCACAGATACGCAGTATTTT. Combining the CDR3 with reference TRBV7-9 and TRBJ2-3 gives the whole variable domain DTGVSQNPRHKITKRGQNVTFRCDPISEHNRLYWYRQTLGQGPEFLTYFQNEAQLEKSRLLSDRFSAERPKGSFSTLEIQRTEQGDSAMYLCASSPGQRASTDTQYFGPGTRLTVL.

This clonotype was recorded a few times. V and J are TRBV7-3 and TRBJ1-5; TRBD1 might be the D (5 bases). The CDR3 loop spans 15 amino acids. The V end was cut by 5 bases, the J end by 3 bases, with 14 bases between. Per germline, CDR1 SGHTA and CDR2 FQGTGA. The CDR3 DNA is TGTGCCAGCAGCGGGGGGGTAGCTCCCAATCAGCCCCAGCATTTT. Protein product: CASSGGVAPNQPQHF.

The V gene is TRBV6-5, the J gene TRBJ1-1, with D possibly being TRBD1 (5 bases). Trimming left V 0 bases short and J 5 bases short, with 13 bases between. The CDR3 sequence is 15 residues long. Germline V gene lookup returns CDR1 MNHEY and CDR2 SVGAGI. This chain's CDR3 is CASSYSARVWTEAFF. Here the CDR3 DNA reads TGTGCCAGCAGTTACTCCGCCAGGGTTTGGACTGAAGCTTTCTTT.

This sequence joins TRBV29-1 and TRBJ2-5; 7 positions agree with TRBD2. This CDR3 has 14 amino acids. Germline V CDR1 and CDR2: SQVTM, ANQGSEA. V lost 0 bases and J lost 9; bases outside the gene matches: 10. The CDR3 bases are TGCAGCGTTGAAGATCCATCCTTTCGGGGGGCCCAGTACTTC. Translation: CSVEDPSFRGAQYF.

This clonotype was detected a few times. The chain recombines TRBV24-1 with TRBJ2-2, with D unclear. V was cut by 8 bases and J by 3 bases, with 6 bases left in between. Looked up from germline, CDR1 is KGHDR and CDR2 is SFDVKD. CDR3 length: 12 residues. The CDR3 protein is CATTTYTGELFF. In DNA, the CDR3 is TGTGCCACCACCACTTACACCGGGGAGCTGTTTTTT.

This clonotype was counted only a few times. The chain carries TRBV5-1 and TRBJ2-5; 7 nucleotides match TRBD2. The J segment lost 7 bases and the V segment lost 6 bases, leaving 9 bases of the junction unmatched. This CDR3 has 13 residues. Germline values: CDR1 SGHRS, CDR2 YFSETQ. CDR3 coding DNA: TGCGCCAGCACCCTCGGGGGGACCGGGACCCAGTACTTC. This encodes CASTLGGTGTQYF.

This clonotype has at least ten counts. The chain uses TRBV9 and TRBJ2-1; a weak D match, TRBD2 (5 bases). V was trimmed by 0 bases and J by 0 bases, leaving 10 bases between them. CDR3 size: 16 residues. CDR1 is SGDLS, CDR2 YYNGEE, per germline. In DNA, the CDR3 is TGTGCCAGCAGCGTAGCATGGGAGAGCTCCTACAATGAGCAGTTCTTC. Translation: CASSVAWESSYNEQFF.